The 12 T cell receptor beta chains listed next were all sequenced from one sample in a study of shared clonotypes between healthy human individuals. Profiled with immunoSEQ multiplex PCR; TCRdb holds only in-frame clones, not every one. The sample consists of roughly 2.4 million clones, approximately 94% of them appearing once. The sequencing sample was made of naive CD4+ T cells sorted from blood. Subset described: CD45RA+ positively selected. The receptor set was obtained from a man in his late teens or twenties in good health.

The chain joins TRBV5-1 to TRBJ2-2; the match to TRBD2 covers 8 bases. Trimming cost V 0 bases and J 2 bases; bases outside gene matches: 3. This CDR3 has 16 residues. In germline, CDR1 is SGHRS, CDR2 YFSETQ. The CDR3, as DNA: TGCGCCAGCAGCTTGGAGGTAGCGGGAAACACCGGGGAGCTGTTTTTT. This gives the protein CASSLEVAGNTGELFF.

On this clone itself: Other nucleotide sequences in the sample specify the same CDR3. The chain couples TRBV10-3 to TRBJ2-7; D possibly uses TRBD1 or TRBD2 (5 bases each). V lost 9 bases to trimming and J lost 4 bases, with 13 bases between them. The CDR3 is made up of 12 amino acids. Germline-derived CDR1 and CDR2 are ENHRY and SYGVKD. In DNA form, the CDR3 reads TGTGCCATTGGGACCGCTTCGTACGAGCAGTACTTC. It is translated as CAIGTASYEQYF.

This clone has a single count. The gene calls are TRBV11-2 and TRBJ2-1, with TRBD1 matching 7 bases. Trimming removed 4 bases from V and 3 bases from J; junction bases left unmatched: 12. Germline V gene data show CDR1 as SGHAT and CDR2 as FQNNGV. The CDR3 covers 17 residues. The CDR3, as DNA: TGTGCCAGCAGCTGGCGCCCCGGTTGGGACAGCTACAATGAGCAGTTCTTC. It is translated as CASSWRPGWDSYNEQFF.

The chain uses TRBV30 and TRBJ1-4; 9 bases are a match to TRBD1. The germline V gene has CDR1 GTSNPN and CDR2 SVGIG (reference sequence). The CDR3 contains 14 residues. The V gene end was trimmed by 4 bases and the J gene end by 8 bases; junction bases not matched to a gene: 8. For the CDR3, the DNA is TGTGCCTGGAAACTACAGGGGGCGGGGGAAAAACTGTTTTTT. It encodes CAWKLQGAGEKLFF.

The chain couples TRBV19 to TRBJ2-7, with 8 bases that match TRBD1. Germline-derived CDR1 and CDR2 are LNHDA and SQIVND (reference sequence). This CDR3 is 15 amino acids long. Losses at the gene ends were 3 bases for V and 7 bases for J; bases not matched to a gene: 11. CDR3 in amino acids: CASSIVTGARGEQYF. The CDR3 region has the DNA TGTGCCAGTAGTATCGTGACAGGGGCTCGAGGGGAGCAGTACTTC.

The chain employs TRBV7-9 and TRBJ2-5, with TRBD1 matching 9 bases. The germline V gene has CDR1 SEHNR and CDR2 FQNEAQ (reference sequence). With 5 bases clipped from V and 0 bases from J, the junction kept 7 bases outside the gene matches. The CDR3 totals 16 residues. As DNA, the CDR3 is TGTGCCAGCAGCCCGGGGACAGGGCAGTACCAAGAGACCCAGTACTTC. Translating it yields CASSPGTGQYQETQYF.

The chain links TRBV19 to TRBJ2-3; D not certain. Trimming stripped 1 base from V and 0 bases from J, with 8 bases between. Germline CDR1 reads LNHDA; CDR2 reads SQIVND (reference sequence). This CDR3 spans 15 amino acids. CDR3 amino acids: CASSIAAVSTDTQYF. CDR3 coding DNA: TGTGCCAGTAGTATAGCAGCAGTTAGCACAGATACGCAGTATTTT.

The rearrangement uses TRBV19 and TRBJ2-7; TRBD1 agrees at 11 bases. V was clipped by 4 bases and J by 2 bases; unmatched bases: 4. The CDR3 loop spans 15 amino acids. The V gene's germline CDR1 is LNHDA and CDR2 SQIVND (reference sequence). The DNA of the CDR3 is TGTGCCAGTAGTAGGGGACAGGGGGACGCCTACGAGCAGTACTTC. Translating gives CASSRGQGDAYEQYF.

This clone appeared a single time. V usage is TRBV9 and J usage is TRBJ2-5, with 10 nucleotides matching TRBD1. The CDR3 covers 14 residues. Germline V gene sequence: CDR1 SGDLS, CDR2 YYNGEE. The V and J ends lost 3 bases and 2 bases, in that order; junction bases with no gene match: 1. The CDR3 nucleotides read TGTGCCAGCAGCGGGGACAGGGGTCAAGAGACCCAGTACTTC. Its translation is CASSGDRGQETQYF. The variable domain in full, with the rest retrieved from reference TRBV9 and TRBJ2-5, is DSGVTQTPKHLITATGQRVTLRCSPRSGDLSVYWYQQSLDQGLQFLIQYYNGEERAKGNILERFSAQQFPDLHSELNLSSLELGDSALYFCASSGDRGQETQYFGPGTRLLVL.

V is TRBV25-1 and J is TRBJ2-1, with 11 bases fitting TRBD1. After removal of 1 base from V and 7 bases from J, the junction contained 9 bases not matched to a gene. CDR3 length equals 17 residues. In germline, CDR1 is MGHDK, CDR2 SYGVNS. CDR3 region: CASSESVRDRGLNEQFF. The CDR3 DNA reads as TGTGCCAGCAGTGAATCTGTCCGGGACAGGGGGTTGAATGAGCAGTTCTTC.

This chain connects TRBV28 to TRBJ1-2; D perhaps matches TRBD1 (5 bases). The V end was cut by 6 bases, the J end by 1 base, with 12 bases between. The CDR3 runs to 14 residues. Per the germline V gene, CDR1 is MDHEN and CDR2 is SYDVKM. CDR3 in DNA: TGTGCCAGCAGCGACAGCTACGATAACTATGGCTACACCTTC. Its protein product is CASSDSYDNYGYTF.

A word on this clone: The CDR3 does not close with the conserved phenylalanine or tryptophan, likely indicating a read error. The chain joins TRBV27 to TRBJ1-6; 8 bases are a match to TRBD1. The V gene's germline CDR1 is MNHEY and CDR2 SMNVEV (reference sequence). CDR3 size: 15 residues. In DNA, the CDR3 is TGTGCCAGCAGTGCGGACAGGGTAAATAATTTACCCCTCCACCTT. This gives the protein CASSADRVNNLPLHL.